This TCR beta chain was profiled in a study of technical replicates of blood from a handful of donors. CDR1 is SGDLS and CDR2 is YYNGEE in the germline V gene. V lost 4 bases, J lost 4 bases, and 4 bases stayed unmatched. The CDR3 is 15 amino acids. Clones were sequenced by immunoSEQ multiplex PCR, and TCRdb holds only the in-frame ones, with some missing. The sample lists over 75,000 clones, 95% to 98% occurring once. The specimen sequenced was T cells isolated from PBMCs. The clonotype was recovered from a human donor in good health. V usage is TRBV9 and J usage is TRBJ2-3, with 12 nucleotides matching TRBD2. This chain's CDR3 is CASSPSGRESDTQYF. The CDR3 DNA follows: TGTGCCAGCAGCCCTAGCGGGAGGGAGTCAGATACGCAGTATTTT.